This T cell receptor beta chain originates from a study of response to subunit inactivated influenza vaccine. Whole-study findings and limits: It was suggested by the authors that few new T cells are recruited by each seasonal influenza vaccination.

The germline V gene encodes CDR1 LGHDT and CDR2 YNNKEL (reference sequence). The V and J ends lost 1 base and 1 base respectively, with 10 bases between them. This CDR3 region has 15 residues. In this sample, this clonotype turned up a few times. What it binds is unknown. TCRdb reprocessed the RT-PCR reads with MiXCR, giving one entry per CDR3 protein. Of 550,000 to 650,000 distinct CDR3 sequences listed, roughly 10% are singletons. Source: PBMCs from blood, taken on the day of vaccination. V gene TRBV3-1 combines with J gene TRBJ1-1, with D tentatively TRBD1 (6 bases). The source is a man aged 45-60 years who received an inactivated influenza vaccine. For the CDR3, the DNA is TGTGCCAGCAGCCAAGGGGGACACCGGAACACTGAAGCTTTCTTT. Amino acid sequence: CASSQGGHRNTEAFF.